This is a list of T cell receptor beta chains from one sample in a study of blood T cell repertoires in COVID-19. Sequencing was performed with immunoSEQ multiplex PCR; in TCRdb, only in-frame clones are kept and a portion is missing. Among around 390,000 clones, about 87% were seen once, and the ten largest hold 10%. The sequenced material came from PBMCs or T cells enriched from blood (not recorded which). These receptor sequences come from a woman in her forties or fifties who had recovered from COVID-19. The conserved cysteine and the conserved F or W are not part of the CDR3 here. Each record gives: V gene, J gene, clone size, CDR3 protein. Clone size is stated in some rows and not others, as once, few, many or a class when expanded.

TRBV19	TRBJ2-7	-	ASSYRVSYEQY
TRBV2	TRBJ2-1	-	ASSEQVGSYNEQF
TRBV19	TRBJ1-5	-	ASSTNLGQGAGQPQH
TRBV6-5	TRBJ1-2	-	ASSKQGFDGYT
TRBV19	TRBJ2-7	-	ASSTSGLAGGDSYEQY
TRBV4-1	TRBJ1-2	-	ASSHSLTGGPSNYGYT
TRBV19	TRBJ1-4	-	ASDGQDNEKLF
TRBV2	TRBJ1-5	-	ASRALGTGFNQPQH
TRBV10-3	TRBJ2-2	-	AIEGEGTGELF
TRBV15	TRBJ2-3	once	ATSRDSVLAGGPLRASTDTQY
TRBV29-1	TRBJ2-5	-	SVVLAEETQY
TRBV18	TRBJ2-3	-	ASSPLAERSTDTQY
TRBV10-3	TRBJ1-4	few	AIRGTVNEKLF
TRBV7-8	TRBJ1-1	-	ASSSWGRENTEAF
TRBV4-1	TRBJ2-1	-	ASSQSPGGGRDNEQF
TRBV10-3	TRBJ1-2	-	AISESRGREAGGYT
TRBV5-1	TRBJ2-1	-	ASSLDRSSYNEQF
TRBV4-1	TRBJ2-5	-	ASSRGLAGGLETQY
TRBV19	TRBJ1-1	-	ASSVAAGLNTEAF
TRBV20-1	TRBJ2-3	-	SAIGLETQY
TRBV29-1	TRBJ2-7	-	SVGTGTYEQY
TRBV7-7	TRBJ1-1	-	ASSSGQQTTEAF
TRBV3-1/TRBV3-2	TRBJ2-5	-	ASSQDPEGRQETQY
TRBV7-9	TRBJ1-2	-	ASSLALLGDSYGYT
TRBV7-9	TRBJ2-6	-	ASSPQGSGANVLT
TRBV28	TRBJ1-1	-	ASSPRNPEGF
TRBV2	TRBJ1-2	-	ASSEYRDGGYT
TRBV19	TRBJ1-1	-	ASSIEGRQEAF
TRBV7-3	TRBJ2-7	-	ASSLTGQGFYEQY
TRBV2	TRBJ1-2	-	ASGELYGYT
TRBV20-1	TRBJ1-2	-	SAMPGSSST
TRBV9	TRBJ1-4	many	ASSVGPATNEKLF
TRBV5-1	TRBJ2-1	-	ASSLGQANNEQF
TRBV7-8	TRBJ2-3	-	ASRDTDTQY
TRBV3-1/TRBV3-2	TRBJ2-3	-	ASSQVSRAPDTQY
TRBV7-2	TRBJ1-1	-	ASSFETGGAF
TRBV6-5	TRBJ2-4	-	ASASGLGDKNIQY
TRBV5-1	TRBJ1-1	-	ASSLGTGVTEAF
TRBV11-2	TRBJ2-2	-	ASSLDTSGGNTGELF
TRBV7-2	TRBJ2-4	once	ASSLASGKGHIQY
TRBV5-5	TRBJ1-2	many	ASSQANYGYT
TRBV24-1	TRBJ1-2	-	ATSDSVFYGYT
TRBV2	TRBJ2-5	-	ASSPRGGPETQY
TRBV5-5	TRBJ1-6	-	ASRSDRAANSPLH
TRBV20-1	TRBJ2-7	-	SASAPERGAYEQY
TRBV9	TRBJ2-3	-	ASSAQDGPDTQY
TRBV30	TRBJ1-5	once	AWSGPNNQPQH
TRBV5-8	TRBJ1-2	-	ASTWRTSVGYT
TRBV5-1	TRBJ1-2	-	ASSLSGPRDGYT
TRBV6-4	TRBJ2-1	-	ASSDSRASGGARNEQF
TRBV30	TRBJ1-5	-	ASSWEGTLQPQH
TRBV27	TRBJ1-5	-	ASREISSNQPQH
TRBV5-1	TRBJ2-2	-	ASSLQGEELF
TRBV9	TRBJ2-3	-	ASSDRAGGRPDTQY
TRBV9	TRBJ1-4	-	ASSVGDRANEKLF